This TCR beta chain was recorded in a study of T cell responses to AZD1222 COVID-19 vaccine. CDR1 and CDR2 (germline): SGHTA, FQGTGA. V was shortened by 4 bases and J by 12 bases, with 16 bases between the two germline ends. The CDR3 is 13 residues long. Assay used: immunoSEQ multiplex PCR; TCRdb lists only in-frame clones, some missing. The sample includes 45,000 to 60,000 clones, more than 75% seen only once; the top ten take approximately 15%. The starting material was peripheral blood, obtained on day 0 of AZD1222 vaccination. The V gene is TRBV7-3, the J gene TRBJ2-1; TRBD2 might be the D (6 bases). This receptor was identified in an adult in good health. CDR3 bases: TGTGCCAGCAGCTCCCAAGGCGGGATGGCGCAGTTCTTC. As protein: CASSSQGGMAQFF.